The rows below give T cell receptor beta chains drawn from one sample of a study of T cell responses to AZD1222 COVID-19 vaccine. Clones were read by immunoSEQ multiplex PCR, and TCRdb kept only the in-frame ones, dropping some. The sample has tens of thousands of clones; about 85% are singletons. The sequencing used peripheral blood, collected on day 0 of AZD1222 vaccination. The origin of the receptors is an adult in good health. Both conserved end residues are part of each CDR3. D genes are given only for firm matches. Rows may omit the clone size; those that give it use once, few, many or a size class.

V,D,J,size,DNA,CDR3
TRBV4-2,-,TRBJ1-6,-,TGTGCCAGCAGCCAAGAGGCAGGCTCACCCCTCCACTTT,CASSQEAGSPLHF
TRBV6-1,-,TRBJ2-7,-,TGTGCCAGCAGTGAGCCTGGCGGGTCATCCTACGAGCAGTACTTC,CASSEPGGSSYEQYF
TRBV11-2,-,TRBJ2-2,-,TGTGCCAGCAGCTTAGACAGAGCCCCCCACGGGGAGCTGTTTTTT,CASSLDRAPHGELFF
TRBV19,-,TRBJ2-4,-,TGTGCCAGTAGGGCTACGGGTTCGTCGGGGAACATTCAGTACTTC,CASRATGSSGNIQYF
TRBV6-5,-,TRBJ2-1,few,TGTGCCAGCAGTTACCATGAACAGGGAGGCAATGAGCAGTTCTTC,CASSYHEQGGNEQFF
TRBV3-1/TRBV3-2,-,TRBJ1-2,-,TGTGCCAGCAGCTCCCCTGGTGGAGGGGGTTATGGCTACACCTTC,CASSSPGGGGYGYTF
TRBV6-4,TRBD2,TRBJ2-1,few,TGTGCCAGCGCTGGGACTAGCGGGCCTGACAATGAGCAGTTCTTC,CASAGTSGPDNEQFF
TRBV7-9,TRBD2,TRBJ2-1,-,TGTGCCAGCAGCGAAATAAGGGGCCTAGCGGGAGTCGGTGAGCAGTTCTTC,CASSEIRGLAGVGEQFF
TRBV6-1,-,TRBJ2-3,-,TGTGCCAGCAGTGAAGACACAGACTTTCCAGATACGCAGTATTTT,CASSEDTDFPDTQYF
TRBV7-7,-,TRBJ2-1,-,TGTGCTAGCAGCCGACTCGGAAGCTCCTACAATGAGCAGTTCTTC,CASSRLGSSYNEQFF
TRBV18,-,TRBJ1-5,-,TGTGCCAGCTCACCACCGGTTCGGGGGTCCAATCAGCCCCAGCATTTT,CASSPPVRGSNQPQHF
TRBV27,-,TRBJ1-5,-,TGTGCCAGCAGGTCTAGTGGTCGGGGAACTTATAGCAATCAGCCCCAGCATTTT,CASRSSGRGTYSNQPQHF
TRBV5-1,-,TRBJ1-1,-,TGCGCCAGCAGCATCCGGACAGAAGGCACTGAAGCTTTCTTT,CASSIRTEGTEAFF
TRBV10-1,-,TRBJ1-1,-,TGCGCCAGCAGACCAAACGCGGACACTGAAGCTTTCTTT,CASRPNADTEAFF
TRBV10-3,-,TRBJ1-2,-,TGTGCCATCAGTGAGGGGGGCCTCTATGGCTACACCTTC,CAISEGGLYGYTF
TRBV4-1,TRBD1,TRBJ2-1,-,TGCGCCAGCAGCCAAGATAGGACAGGCCCTTACAATGAGCAGTTCTTC,CASSQDRTGPYNEQFF
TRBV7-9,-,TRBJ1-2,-,TGTGCCAGCAGCCGGGCGACAGGTCTCGCTCTCGGCTACACCTTC,CASSRATGLALGYTF
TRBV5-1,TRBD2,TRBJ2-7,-,TGCGCCAGCAGCCGAACACTAGCGGGAACGTACGAGCAGTACTTC,CASSRTLAGTYEQYF
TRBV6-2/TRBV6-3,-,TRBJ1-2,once,TGTGCCAGCAGTAAAAGTACGCCCTATGGCTACACCTTC,CASSKSTPYGYTF
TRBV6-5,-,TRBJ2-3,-,TGTGCCAGCTTTTATAGGCAGGGGCCAGATACGCAGTATTTT,CASFYRQGPDTQYF
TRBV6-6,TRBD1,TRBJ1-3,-,TGTGCCAGCCGACAGGGTTACCAACAAGGAAACACCATATATTTT,CASRQGYQQGNTIYF
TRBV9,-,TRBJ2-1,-,TGTGCCAGCAGCACACTACCGACTAGAGACAATGAGCAGTTCTTC,CASSTLPTRDNEQFF
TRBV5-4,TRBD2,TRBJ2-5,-,TGTGCCAGCAGCTTGGGACTAGCCGAGACCCAGTACTTC,CASSLGLAETQYF
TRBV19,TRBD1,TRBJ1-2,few,TGTGCCACCCAGGACAGGCGGACTGGCTACACCTTC,CATQDRRTGYTF
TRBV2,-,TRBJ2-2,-,TGTGCCAGCAGTGATGGGGCCCAGGCAGCAAACACCGGGGAGCTGTTTTTT,CASSDGAQAANTGELFF
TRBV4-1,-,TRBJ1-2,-,TGCGCCAGCAGCCAAGTGGGCCAGGGAAGGGATGGCTACACCTTC,CASSQVGQGRDGYTF
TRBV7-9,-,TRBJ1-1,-,TGTGCCAGCAGCTTAACTACAAGGAACACTGAAGCTTTCTTT,CASSLTTRNTEAFF
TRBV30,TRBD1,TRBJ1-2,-,TGTGCCTGGAGTAGTTTCGGGGCAGGGGGCGCCTATGGCTACACCTTC,CAWSSFGAGGAYGYTF
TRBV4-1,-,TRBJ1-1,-,TGCGCCAGCAGCCCATATCAATATATCGGCAGGAACACTGAAGCTTTCTTT,CASSPYQYIGRNTEAFF
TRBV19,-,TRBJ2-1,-,TGTGCCAGTAGTATCGCCGGGAATGAGCAGTTCTTC,CASSIAGNEQFF
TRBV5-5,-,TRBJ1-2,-,TGTGCCAGCAGCGTTTCCCCAGGGATAGAATATGGCTACACCTTC,CASSVSPGIEYGYTF
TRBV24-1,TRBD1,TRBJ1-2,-,TGTGCCACCTCCCAGGGGGGAGGTGGCTACACCTTC,CATSQGGGGYTF
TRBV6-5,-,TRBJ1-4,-,TGTGCCAGCCGCAGTTACCCGGATGAAAAACTGTTTTTT,CASRSYPDEKLFF
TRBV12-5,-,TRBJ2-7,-,TGTGCTAGTGGTTTGGGGGGGGGACAGGCCACCTACGAGCAGTACTTC,CASGLGGGQATYEQYF
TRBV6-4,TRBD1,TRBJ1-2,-,TGTGCCAGCAGTGTCGATTCGGACAGGACCTATGGCTACACCTTC,CASSVDSDRTYGYTF
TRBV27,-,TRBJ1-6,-,TGTGCCAGCAGCCCTGCCTCCTATAATTCACCCCTCCACTTT,CASSPASYNSPLHF
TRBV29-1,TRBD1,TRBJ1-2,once,TGCAGCGTTGATCCCCCGGCCAGGGACAGGGCCGTTGGCTACACCTTC,CSVDPPARDRAVGYTF
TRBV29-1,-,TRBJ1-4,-,TGCAGCGTTGAGGGTGGGGGCACTACTAATGAAAAACTGTTTTTT,CSVEGGGTTNEKLFF
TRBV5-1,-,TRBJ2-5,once,TGCGCCAGCAGCTTAACCAGGGGTCCCGAGACCCAGTACTTC,CASSLTRGPETQYF
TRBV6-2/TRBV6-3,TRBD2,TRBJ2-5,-,TGTGCCAGCAGTTACGCTAGCGGGAGGGCGCTAGAAGAGACCCAGTACTTC,CASSYASGRALEETQYF
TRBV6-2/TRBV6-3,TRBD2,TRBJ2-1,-,TGTGCCAGCAGTTACGCAGGACTAGCCGAGGAGCAGTTCTTC,CASSYAGLAEEQFF
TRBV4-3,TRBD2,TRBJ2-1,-,TGCGCCAGCAGCCAAGGCTGGGGTGGGGGGGATGAGCAGTTCTTC,CASSQGWGGGDEQFF
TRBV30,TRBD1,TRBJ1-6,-,TGTGCCTGGACCGGACAGGGGATTTCACCCCTCCACTTT,CAWTGQGISPLHF
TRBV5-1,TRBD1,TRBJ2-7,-,TGCGCCAGCAGCGGGGCTCCAGGGGGACACTACGAGCAGTACTTC,CASSGAPGGHYEQYF
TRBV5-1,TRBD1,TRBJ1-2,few,TGCGCCAGCAGCTTGGTGGGGGCCGGGACAGATAACTATGGCTACACCTTC,CASSLVGAGTDNYGYTF
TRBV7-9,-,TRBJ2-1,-,TGTGCCAGCAGCTTAGATGCGGGCAATGAGCAGTTCTTC,CASSLDAGNEQFF
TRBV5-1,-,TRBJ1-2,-,TGCGCCAGCAGCGGACAGCAACTCTATGGCTACACCTTC,CASSGQQLYGYTF
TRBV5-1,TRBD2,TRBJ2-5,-,TGCGCCAGCAGCTTGGGACTAGCGGCCGAGACCCAGTACTTC,CASSLGLAAETQYF
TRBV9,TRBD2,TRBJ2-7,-,TGTGCCAGCAGCGTCGGGCTAGCGGGAGGGTACGAGCAGTACTTC,CASSVGLAGGYEQYF
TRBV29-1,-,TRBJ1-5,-,TGCAGCGTTATAGGTGCGGGCAATCAGCCCCAGCATTTT,CSVIGAGNQPQHF